This T cell receptor (beta chain) is from a study of CD8 T cells in Susac syndrome. RNA in amounts of roughly 0.5 to 1 ug was reverse transcribed with random hexamers. A single record per CDR3 protein comes from TCRdb applying MiXCR to the immunoSEQ multiplex PCR reads. This table holds tens of thousands of distinct CDR3 sequences, more than 85% found once. About this clonotype: One end of the junction varies from germline; a read error may be responsible.

CDR3 length equals 17 residues. CDR1 is MDHEN and CDR2 is SYDVKM in the germline V gene. The rearrangement joins TRBV28 to TRBJ1-4; 9 positions match TRBD1. The specimen sequenced was CD8+ T cells from PBMCs. This receptor was taken from a human donor with multiple sclerosis. The CDR3 DNA is TGTGCCAGCAGACCGTCCCGGGACAGGGTACGAGTCGAAAAAACTGTTTTT. Its protein product is CASRPSRDRVRVEKTVF.